This T cell receptor (beta chain) emerged from a study of cytomegalovirus exposure and HLA in healthy donors. Across the whole study: In terms of ancestry, the Caucasian-associated cluster contained roughly 80% of the roughly 360 genotyped donors.

General study results and limits: Presence/absence analysis assumed near-uniform sequencing depth across donors.

With respect to this clone: The antigen remains unidentified.

After removal of 5 bases from V and 9 bases from J, the junction contained 6 bases not matched to a gene. This CDR3 contains 13 residues. The germline CDR1 and CDR2 sequences are SEHNR and FQNEAQ (reference sequence). Amplification used 60 Vbeta primers and 13 Jbeta primers. Only in-frame clones appear in the TCRdb table, and some are missing; sequencing was by immunoSEQ multiplex PCR. The sample includes some 130,000 clones, more than 7.5% of them seen just once. The sample taken for sequencing was PBMCs. This receptor was obtained from a middle-aged man in good health and CMV-seronegative. The V call is TRBV7-9, the J call TRBJ2-2, with TRBD1 matching over 7 bases. CDR3 bases: TGTGCCAGCAGCCCACGGACAGGATGGGAGCTGTTTTTT. Its protein is CASSPRTGWELFF. Full variable domain (outside the CDR3, taken from reference TRBV7-9 and TRBJ2-2): DTGVSQNPRHKITKRGQNVTFRCDPISEHNRLYWYRQTLGQGPEFLTYFQNEAQLEKSRLLSDRFSAERPKGSFSTLEIQRTEQGDSAMYLCASSPRTGWELFFGEGSRLTVL.